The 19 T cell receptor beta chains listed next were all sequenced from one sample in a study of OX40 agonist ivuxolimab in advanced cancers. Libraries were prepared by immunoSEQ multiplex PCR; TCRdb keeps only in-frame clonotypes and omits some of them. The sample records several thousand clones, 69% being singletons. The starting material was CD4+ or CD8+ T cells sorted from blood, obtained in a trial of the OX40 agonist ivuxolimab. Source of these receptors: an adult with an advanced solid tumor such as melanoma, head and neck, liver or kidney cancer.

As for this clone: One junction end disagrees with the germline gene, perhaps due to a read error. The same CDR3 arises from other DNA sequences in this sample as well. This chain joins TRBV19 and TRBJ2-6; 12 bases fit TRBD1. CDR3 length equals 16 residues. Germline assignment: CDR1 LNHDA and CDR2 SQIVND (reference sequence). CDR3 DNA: TGTGCCAGTAGTGGGACAGGGGGCTCTGGGGCCAACGTCTTGACTTTC. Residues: CASSGTGGSGANVLTF. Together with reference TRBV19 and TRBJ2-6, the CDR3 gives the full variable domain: DGGITQSPKYLFRKEGQNVTLSCEQNLNHDAMYWYRQDPGQGLRLIYYSQIVNDFQKGDIAEGYSVSREKKESFPLTVTSAQKNPTAFYLCASSGTGGSGANVLTFGAGSRLTVL.

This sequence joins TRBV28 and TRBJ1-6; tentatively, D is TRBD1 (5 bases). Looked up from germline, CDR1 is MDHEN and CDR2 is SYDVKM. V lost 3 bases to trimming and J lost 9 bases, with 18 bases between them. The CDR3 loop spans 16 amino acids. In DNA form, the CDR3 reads TGTGCCAGCAGTTTGGGGCTGGGCAGGGCCATTTCACCCCTCCACTTT. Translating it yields CASSLGLGRAISPLHF.

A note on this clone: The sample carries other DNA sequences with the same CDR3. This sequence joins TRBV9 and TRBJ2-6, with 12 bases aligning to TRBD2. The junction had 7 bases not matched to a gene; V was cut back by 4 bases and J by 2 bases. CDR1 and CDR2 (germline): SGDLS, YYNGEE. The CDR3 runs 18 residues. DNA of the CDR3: TGTGCCAGCAGCCCCTCGACTAGCGGGAGACCTGGGGCCAACGTCCTGACTTTC. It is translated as CASSPSTSGRPGANVLTF.

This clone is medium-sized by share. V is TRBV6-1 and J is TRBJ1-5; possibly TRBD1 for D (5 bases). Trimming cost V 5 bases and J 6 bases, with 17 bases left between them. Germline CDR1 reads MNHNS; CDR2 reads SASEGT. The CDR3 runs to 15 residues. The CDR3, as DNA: TGTGCCAGCAGTACCGGGACCGGTGGTGGTCAGCCCCAGCATTTT. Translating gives CASSTGTGGGQPQHF.

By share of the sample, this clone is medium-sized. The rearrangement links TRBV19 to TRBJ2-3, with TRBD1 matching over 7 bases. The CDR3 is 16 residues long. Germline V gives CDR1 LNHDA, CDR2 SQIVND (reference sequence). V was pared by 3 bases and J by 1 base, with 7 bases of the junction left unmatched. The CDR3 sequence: CASSIGTGDGTDTQYF. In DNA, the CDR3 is TGTGCCAGTAGTATCGGTACAGGGGACGGCACAGATACGCAGTATTTT.

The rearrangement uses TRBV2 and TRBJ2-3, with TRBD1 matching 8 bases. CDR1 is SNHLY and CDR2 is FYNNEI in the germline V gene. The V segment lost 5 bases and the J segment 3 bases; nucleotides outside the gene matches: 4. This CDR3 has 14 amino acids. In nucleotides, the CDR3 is TGTGCCAGCAGTTCAGGACAGGGTACAGATACGCAGTATTTT. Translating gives CASSSGQGTDTQYF.

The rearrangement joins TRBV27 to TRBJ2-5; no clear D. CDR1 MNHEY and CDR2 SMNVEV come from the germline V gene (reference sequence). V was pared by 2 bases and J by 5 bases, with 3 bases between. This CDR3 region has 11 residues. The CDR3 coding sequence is TGTGCCAGCAGTTTAGGGGAGACCCAGTACTTC. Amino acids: CASSLGETQYF.

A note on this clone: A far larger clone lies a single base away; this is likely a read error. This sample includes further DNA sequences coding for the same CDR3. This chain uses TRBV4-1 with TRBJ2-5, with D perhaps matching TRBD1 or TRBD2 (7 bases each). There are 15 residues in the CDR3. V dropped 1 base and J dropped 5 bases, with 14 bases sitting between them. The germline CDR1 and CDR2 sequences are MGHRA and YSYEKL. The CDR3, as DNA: TGCGCCAGCAGCCAAGGCGAGGGAGGGGGCGAGACCCAGTACTTC. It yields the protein CASSQGEGGGETQYF.

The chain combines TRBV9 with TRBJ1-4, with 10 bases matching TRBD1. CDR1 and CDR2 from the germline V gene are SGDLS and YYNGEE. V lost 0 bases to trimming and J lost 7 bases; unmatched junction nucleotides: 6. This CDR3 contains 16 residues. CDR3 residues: CASSVADRGRREKLFF. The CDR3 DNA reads TGTGCCAGCAGCGTAGCTGACAGGGGGCGTCGTGAAAAACTGTTTTTT.

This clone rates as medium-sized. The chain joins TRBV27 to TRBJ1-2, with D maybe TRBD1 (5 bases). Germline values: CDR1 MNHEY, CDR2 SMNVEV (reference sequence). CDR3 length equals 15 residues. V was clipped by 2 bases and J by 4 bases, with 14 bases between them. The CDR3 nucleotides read TGTGCCAGCAGTTTAGGGGGGGGTGGGTTCTATGGCTACACCTTC. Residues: CASSLGGGGFYGYTF.

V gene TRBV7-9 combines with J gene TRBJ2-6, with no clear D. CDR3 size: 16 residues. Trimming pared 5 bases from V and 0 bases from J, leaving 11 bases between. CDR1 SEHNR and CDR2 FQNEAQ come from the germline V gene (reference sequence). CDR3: CASSQDSVSGANVLTF. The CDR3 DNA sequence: TGTGCCAGCAGCCAAGATTCCGTCTCTGGGGCCAACGTCCTGACTTTC.

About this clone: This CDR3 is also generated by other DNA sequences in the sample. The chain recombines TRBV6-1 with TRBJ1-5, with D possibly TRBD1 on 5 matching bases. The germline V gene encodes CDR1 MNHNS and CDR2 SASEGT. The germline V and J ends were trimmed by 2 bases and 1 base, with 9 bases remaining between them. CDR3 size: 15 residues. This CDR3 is CASSEFGGSNQPQHF. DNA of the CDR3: TGTGCCAGCAGTGAATTCGGGGGAAGCAATCAGCCCCAGCATTTT.

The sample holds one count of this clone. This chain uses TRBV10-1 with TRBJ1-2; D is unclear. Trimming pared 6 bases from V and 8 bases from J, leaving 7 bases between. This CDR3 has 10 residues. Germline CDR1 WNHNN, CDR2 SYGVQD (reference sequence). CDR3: CASRAEGYTF. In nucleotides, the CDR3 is TGCGCCAGCAGGGCTGAGGGCTACACCTTC.

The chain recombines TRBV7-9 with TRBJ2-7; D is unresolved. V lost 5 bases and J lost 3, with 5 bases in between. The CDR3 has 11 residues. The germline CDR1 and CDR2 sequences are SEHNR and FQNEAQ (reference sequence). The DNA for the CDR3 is TGTGCCAGCAGCCCGAGCTACGAGCAGTACTTC. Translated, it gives CASSPSYEQYF. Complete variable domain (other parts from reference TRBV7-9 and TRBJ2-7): DTGVSQNPRHKITKRGQNVTFRCDPISEHNRLYWYRQTLGQGPEFLTYFQNEAQLEKSRLLSDRFSAERPKGSFSTLEIQRTEQGDSAMYLCASSPSYEQYFGPGTRLTVT.

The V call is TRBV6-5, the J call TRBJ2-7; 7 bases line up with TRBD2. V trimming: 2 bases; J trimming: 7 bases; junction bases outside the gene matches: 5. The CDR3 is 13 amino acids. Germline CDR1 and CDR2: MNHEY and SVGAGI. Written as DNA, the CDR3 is TGTGCCAGCAGTTACGGGGGGGTGGGGGAGCAGTACTTC. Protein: CASSYGGVGEQYF.

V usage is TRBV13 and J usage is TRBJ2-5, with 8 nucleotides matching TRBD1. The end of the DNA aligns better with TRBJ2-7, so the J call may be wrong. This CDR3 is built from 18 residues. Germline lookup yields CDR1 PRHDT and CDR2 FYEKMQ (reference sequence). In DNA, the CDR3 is TGTGCCAGCAGCGCCTCCCCCGGGCAGGGGGCCAGCTCCTACGAGCAGTACTTC. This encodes CASSASPGQGASSYEQYF.

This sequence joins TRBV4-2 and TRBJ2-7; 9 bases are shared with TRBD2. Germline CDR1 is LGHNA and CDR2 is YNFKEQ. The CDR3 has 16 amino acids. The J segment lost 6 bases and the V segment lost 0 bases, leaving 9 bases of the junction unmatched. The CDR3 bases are TGTGCCAGCAGCCAAGATGAGGGCGGGGGGGCCGGCGAGCAGTACTTC. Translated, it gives CASSQDEGGGAGEQYF.

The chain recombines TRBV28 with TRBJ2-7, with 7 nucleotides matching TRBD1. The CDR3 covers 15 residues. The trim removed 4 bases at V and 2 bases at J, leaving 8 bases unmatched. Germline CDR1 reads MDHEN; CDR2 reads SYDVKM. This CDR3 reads CASSWGDRDTYEQYF. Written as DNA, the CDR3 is TGTGCCAGCAGTTGGGGAGACAGGGATACCTACGAGCAGTACTTC.

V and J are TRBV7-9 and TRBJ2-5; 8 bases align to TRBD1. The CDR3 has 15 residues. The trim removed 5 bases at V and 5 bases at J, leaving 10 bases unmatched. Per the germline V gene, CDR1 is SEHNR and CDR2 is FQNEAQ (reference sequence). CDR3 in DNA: TGTGCCAGCAGCGTCGGACAGGGTAGGAAGGAGACCCAGTACTTC. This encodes CASSVGQGRKETQYF.